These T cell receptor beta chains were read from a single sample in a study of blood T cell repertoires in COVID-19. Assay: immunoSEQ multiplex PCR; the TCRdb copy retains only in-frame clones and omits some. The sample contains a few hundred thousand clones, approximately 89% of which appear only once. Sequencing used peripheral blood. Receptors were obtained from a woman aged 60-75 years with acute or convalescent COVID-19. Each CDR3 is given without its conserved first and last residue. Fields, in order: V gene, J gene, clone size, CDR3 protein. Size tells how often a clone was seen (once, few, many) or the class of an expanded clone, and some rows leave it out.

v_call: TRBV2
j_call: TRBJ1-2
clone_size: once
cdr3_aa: ASSNPPGGYYGYT

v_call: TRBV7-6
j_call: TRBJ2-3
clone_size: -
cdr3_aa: ASSPSTDTQY

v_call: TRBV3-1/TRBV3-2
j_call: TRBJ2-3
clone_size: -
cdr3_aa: ATRPSAGMGADTQY

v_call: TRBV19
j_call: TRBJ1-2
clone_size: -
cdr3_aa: ASRPGGQGRALAGYT

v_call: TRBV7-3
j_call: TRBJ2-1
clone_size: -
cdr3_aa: ASSLIDSNEQF

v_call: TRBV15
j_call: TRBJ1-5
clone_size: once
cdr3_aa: ATTGGGVGQPQH

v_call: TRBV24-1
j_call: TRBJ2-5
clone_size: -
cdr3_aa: ATSDRGGRETQY

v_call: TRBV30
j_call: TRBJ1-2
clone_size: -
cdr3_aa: ACQGTGETAYGYT

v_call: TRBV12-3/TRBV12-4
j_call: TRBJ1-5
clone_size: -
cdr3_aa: ASSNRVGQPQH

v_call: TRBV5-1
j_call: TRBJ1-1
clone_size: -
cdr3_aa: ASSWRQMNTEAF

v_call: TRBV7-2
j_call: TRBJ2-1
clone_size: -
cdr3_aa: ASSLGLAGDLNEQF

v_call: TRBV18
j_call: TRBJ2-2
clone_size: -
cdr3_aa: ASSPVSHRDGTGELF

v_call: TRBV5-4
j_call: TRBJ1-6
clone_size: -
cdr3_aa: AITQGNSPLH

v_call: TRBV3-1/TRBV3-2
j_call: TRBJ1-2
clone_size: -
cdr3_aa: ASSQRGGQYDNGYT

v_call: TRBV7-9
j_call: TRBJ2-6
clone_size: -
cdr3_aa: ASSQGFSGANVLT

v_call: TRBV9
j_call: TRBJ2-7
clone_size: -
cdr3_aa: ASSQAGTGSYEQY

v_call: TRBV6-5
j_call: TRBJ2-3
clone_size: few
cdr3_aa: ASRNTRDTQY

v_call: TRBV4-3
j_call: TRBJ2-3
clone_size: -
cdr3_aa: ASSYRTGRGDTQY

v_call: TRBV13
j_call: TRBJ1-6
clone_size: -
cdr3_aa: ASSWGEHNSPLH

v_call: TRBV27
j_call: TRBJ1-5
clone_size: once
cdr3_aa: ASSLIWTGGQPQH

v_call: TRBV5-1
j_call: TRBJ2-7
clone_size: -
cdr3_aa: ASSLEFGGGYEQY

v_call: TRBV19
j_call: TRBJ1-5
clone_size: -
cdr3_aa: ASARLTGAHSNQPQH

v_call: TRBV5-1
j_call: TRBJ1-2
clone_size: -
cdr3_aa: ASSLGAGGQGYT

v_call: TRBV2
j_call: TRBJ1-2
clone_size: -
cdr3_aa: ASTFPGQGKRANYGYT

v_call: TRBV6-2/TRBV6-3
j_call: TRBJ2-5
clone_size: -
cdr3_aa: ASSSFGGTETQY

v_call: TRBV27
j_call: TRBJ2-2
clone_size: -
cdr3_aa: ASSLNNGGGGELF

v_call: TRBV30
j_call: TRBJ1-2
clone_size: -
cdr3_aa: AWSVQGADGYT

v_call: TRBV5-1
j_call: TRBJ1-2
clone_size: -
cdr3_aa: ASSLAGPPENYGYT

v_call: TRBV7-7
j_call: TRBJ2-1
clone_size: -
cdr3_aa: ASSLETSGGVSSYNEQF

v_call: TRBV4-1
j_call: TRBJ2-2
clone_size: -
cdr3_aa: ASSQVPRGFSGELF

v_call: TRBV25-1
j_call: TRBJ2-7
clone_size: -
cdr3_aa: ASSVQGASPYEQY

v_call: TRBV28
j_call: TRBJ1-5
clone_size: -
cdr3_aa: ASSSGTSLNQPQH

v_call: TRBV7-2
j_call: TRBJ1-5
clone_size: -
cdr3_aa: ASSFSLGGGNQPQH

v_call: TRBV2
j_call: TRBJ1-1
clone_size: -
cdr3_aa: ASGRGGAWAF

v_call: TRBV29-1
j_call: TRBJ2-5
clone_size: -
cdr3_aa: SADRGLGETQY

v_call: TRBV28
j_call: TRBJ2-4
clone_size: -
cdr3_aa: ASYETKNIQY

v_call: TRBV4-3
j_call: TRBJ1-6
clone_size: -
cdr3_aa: ASSQVGGSPLH

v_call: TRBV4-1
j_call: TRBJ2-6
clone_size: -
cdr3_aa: ASSQEQGRPGANVLT

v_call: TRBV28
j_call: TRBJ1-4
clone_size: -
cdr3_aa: ASSLLQLRGNEKLF

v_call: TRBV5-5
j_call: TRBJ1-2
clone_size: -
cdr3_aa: ASSLFPNEEYGYT

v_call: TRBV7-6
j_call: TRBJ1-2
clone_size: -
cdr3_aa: ASSLQTVGVGGHGYT

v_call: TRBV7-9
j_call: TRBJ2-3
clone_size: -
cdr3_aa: ASSKPGGGTDTQY

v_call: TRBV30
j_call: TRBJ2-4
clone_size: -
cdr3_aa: AWSKEFMH

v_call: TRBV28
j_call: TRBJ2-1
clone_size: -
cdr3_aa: ASSRDSGEQF

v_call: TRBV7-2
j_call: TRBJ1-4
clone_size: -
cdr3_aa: ASSLAGGNEKLF

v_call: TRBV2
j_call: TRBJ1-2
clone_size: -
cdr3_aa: ASSRTTANYGYT

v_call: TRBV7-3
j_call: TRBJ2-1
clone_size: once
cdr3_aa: ASSLDRDNEQF

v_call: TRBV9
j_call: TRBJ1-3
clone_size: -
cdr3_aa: ASSQDGNSGNTIY

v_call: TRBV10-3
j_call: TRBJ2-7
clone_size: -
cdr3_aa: ASMGLAGVLYEQY

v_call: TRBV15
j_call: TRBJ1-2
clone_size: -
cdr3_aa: ATSRDRGGDGYT

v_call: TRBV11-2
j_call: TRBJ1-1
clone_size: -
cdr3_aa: ASSLGVTEAF

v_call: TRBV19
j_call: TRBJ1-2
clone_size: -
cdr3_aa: ASSKRAANYGYT

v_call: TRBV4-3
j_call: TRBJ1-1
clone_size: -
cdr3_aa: ASSQGDTEAF

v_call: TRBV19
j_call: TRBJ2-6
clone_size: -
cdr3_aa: ASSIDRAGTTHSGANVLT

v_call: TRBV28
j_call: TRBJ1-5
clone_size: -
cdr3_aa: ASSPPAGQPQH

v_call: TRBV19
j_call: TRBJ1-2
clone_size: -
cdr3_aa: ASSPRRGSYGYT

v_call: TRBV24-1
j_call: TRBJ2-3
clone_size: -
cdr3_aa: ATSRAASTDTQY